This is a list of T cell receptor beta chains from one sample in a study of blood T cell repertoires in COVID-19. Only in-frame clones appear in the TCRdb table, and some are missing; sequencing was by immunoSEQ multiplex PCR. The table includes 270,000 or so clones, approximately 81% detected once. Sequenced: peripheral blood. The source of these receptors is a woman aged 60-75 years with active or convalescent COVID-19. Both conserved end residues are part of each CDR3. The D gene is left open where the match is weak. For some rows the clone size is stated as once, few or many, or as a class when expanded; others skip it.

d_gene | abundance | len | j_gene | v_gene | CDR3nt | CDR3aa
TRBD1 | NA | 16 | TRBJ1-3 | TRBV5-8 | TGTGCCAGCAGGGCAGGACACAGGGGCTCTGGAAACACCATATATTTT | CASRAGHRGSGNTIYF
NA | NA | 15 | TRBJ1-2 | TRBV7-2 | TGTGCCAGCAGCTTAGTTCCCACCACGGACACTACAGGCGTCTTC | CASSLVPTTDTTGVF
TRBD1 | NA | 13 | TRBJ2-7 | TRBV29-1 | TGCAGCGTAGTGACAGGGGGCTCAGGGGAGCAGTACTTC | CSVVTGGSGEQYF
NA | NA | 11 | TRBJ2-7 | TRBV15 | TGTGCCACCAGCAACCGCGGCCCCCAGTACTTC | CATSNRGPQYF
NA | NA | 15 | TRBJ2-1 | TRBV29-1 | TGCAGCGTTTCCCAGGAGGGACAGCATCTAGGGGAGCAGTTCTTC | CSVSQEGQHLGEQFF
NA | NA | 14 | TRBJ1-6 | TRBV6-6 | TGTGCCAGCAGTTACAGGGGGTTTAACTCACCCCTCCACTTT | CASSYRGFNSPLHF
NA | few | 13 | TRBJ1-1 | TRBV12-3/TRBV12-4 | TGTGCCAGCAGTTCTAGACGAGCCTCTGAAGCTTTCTTT | CASSSRRASEAFF
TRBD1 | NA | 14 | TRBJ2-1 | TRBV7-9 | TGTGCCAGCAGCTTCGGGACAGCCTACAATGAGCAGTTCTTC | CASSFGTAYNEQFF
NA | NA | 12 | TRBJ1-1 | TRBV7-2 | TGTGCCAGCAGCTTGTTCGTGACTGAAGCTTTCTTT | CASSLFVTEAFF
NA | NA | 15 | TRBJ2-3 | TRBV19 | TGTGCCAGTAGTATAGGGGGCCAACTCACAGATACGCAGTATTTT | CASSIGGQLTDTQYF
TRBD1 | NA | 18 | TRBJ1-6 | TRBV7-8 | TGTGCCAGCAGCTTATTGGGACAGGGCAGCACCTATAATTCACCCCTCCACTTT | CASSLLGQGSTYNSPLHF
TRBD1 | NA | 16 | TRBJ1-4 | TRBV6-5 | TGTGCCAGCAGTTATCCCCCCCCGACAGGGGATGAAAAACTGTTTTTT | CASSYPPPTGDEKLFF
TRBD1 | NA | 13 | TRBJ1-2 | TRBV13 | TGTGCCAGCAGCTGGACGACAGGGGATGGCTACACCTTC | CASSWTTGDGYTF
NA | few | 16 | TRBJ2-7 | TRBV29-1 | TGCAGCGTTAGATCCCTCTCCCGACAGGCCTCCTACGAGCAGTACTTC | CSVRSLSRQASYEQYF
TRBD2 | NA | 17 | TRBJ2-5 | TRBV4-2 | TGTGCCAGCAGCGAAAACCCTAGCGGGGGGGCCGGAGAGACCCAGTACTTC | CASSENPSGGAGETQYF
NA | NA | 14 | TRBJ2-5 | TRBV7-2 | TGTGCCAGCAGCCCCCGGGGGTTCCGAGAGACCCAGTACTTC | CASSPRGFRETQYF